The clone carrying this T cell receptor (beta chain) occurred a few times. Its target is not known. The germline V gene encodes CDR1 LGHNA and CDR2 YSLEER. CDR3 length equals 13 residues. Trimming shortened V by 1 base and J by 4 bases, and 7 bases separated the two germline ends. Through a sample-barcoded 5' primer and a J-beta primer mix, a second PCR was run for roughly 7 to 11 cycles. MiXCR, applied by TCRdb to the 5' RACE reads, yields one record per CDR3 protein. The table shows about 800,000 distinct CDR3 sequences, with 58% occurring only once. The data were obtained in a study of blood T cells in healthy people across ages. Study-wide findings and caveats: More naive CD4+ cells and higher diversity were found in long-lived than in aged donors. Considered underestimates were the diversity estimates obtained from one million T cells.

All donors came from Russia, were Caucasian and healthy, and spanned ages about 6 to 90. Total RNA was extracted at no less than 6 micrograms per sample. This sequence originates from a young man in good health. The chain uses TRBV4-3 and TRBJ2-5, with D uncertain. The sequenced sample consisted of blood. In DNA form, the CDR3 reads TGCGCCAGCAGCCAAGCGACAAGAGAGACCCAGTACTTC. As protein: CASSQATRETQYF.